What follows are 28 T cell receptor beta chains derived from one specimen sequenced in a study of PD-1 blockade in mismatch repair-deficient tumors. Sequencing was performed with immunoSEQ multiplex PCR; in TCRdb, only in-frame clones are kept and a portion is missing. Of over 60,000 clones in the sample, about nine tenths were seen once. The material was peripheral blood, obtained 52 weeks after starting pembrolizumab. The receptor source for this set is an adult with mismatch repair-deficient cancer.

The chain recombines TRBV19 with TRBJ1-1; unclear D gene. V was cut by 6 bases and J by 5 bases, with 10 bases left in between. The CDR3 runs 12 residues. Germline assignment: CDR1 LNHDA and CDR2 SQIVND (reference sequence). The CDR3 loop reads CASRSGYTEAFF. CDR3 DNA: TGTGCCAGTAGGTCCGGGTATACTGAAGCTTTCTTT.

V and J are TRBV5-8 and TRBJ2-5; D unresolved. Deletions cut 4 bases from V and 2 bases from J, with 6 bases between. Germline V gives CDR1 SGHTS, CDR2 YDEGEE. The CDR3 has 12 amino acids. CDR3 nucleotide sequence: TGTGCCAGCAGCAGGTATCAAGAGACCCAGTACTTC. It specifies CASSRYQETQYF.

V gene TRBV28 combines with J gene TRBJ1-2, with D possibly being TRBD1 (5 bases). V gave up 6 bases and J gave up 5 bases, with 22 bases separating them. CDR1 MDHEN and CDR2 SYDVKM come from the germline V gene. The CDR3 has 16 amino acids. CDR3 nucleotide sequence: TGTGCCAGCAGGTCTCTCGGGAGGGGACCCACATATGGCTACACCTTC. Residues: CASRSLGRGPTYGYTF.

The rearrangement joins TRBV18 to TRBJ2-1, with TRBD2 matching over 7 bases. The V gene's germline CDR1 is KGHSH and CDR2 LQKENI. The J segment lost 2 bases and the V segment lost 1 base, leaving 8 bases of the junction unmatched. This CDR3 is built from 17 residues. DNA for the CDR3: TGTGCCAGCTCACCACAATCGCGGGAGACACCCTACAATGAGCAGTTCTTC. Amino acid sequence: CASSPQSRETPYNEQFF. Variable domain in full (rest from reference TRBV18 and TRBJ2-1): NAGVMQNPRHLVRRRGQEARLRCSPMKGHSHVYWYRQLPEEGLKFMVYLQKENIIDESGMPKERFSAEFPKEGPSILRIQQVVRGDSAAYFCASSPQSRETPYNEQFFGPGTRLTVL.

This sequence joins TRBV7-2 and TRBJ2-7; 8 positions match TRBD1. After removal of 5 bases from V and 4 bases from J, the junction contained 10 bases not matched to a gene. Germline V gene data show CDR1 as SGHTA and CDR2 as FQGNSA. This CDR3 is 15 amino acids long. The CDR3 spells CASSPDRGTGYEQYF. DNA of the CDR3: TGTGCCAGCAGCCCAGACAGGGGTACTGGTTACGAGCAGTACTTC.

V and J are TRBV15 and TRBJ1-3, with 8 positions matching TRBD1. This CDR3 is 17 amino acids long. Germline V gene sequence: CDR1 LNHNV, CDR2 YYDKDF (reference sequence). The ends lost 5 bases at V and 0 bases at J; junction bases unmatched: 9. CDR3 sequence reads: CATSLLDRGGSGNTIYF. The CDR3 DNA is TGTGCCACCAGCTTGCTAGACAGGGGAGGCTCTGGAAACACCATATATTTT.

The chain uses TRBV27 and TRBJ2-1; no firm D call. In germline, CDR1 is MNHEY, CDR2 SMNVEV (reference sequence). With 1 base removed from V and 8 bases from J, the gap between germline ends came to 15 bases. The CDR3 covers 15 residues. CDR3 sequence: CASSLYPSKGDEQFF. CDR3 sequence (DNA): TGTGCCAGCAGTTTATACCCCTCCAAGGGCGATGAGCAGTTCTTC.

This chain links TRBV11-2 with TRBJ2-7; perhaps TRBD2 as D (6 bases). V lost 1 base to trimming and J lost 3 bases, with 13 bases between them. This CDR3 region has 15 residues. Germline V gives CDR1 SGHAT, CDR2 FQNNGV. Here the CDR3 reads CASSLALAVIYEQYF. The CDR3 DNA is TGTGCCAGCAGCTTAGCCTTAGCGGTTATCTACGAGCAGTACTTC.

The CDR3 region has the DNA TGTGCCAGCCTTACTTCTGGGGCCAACGTCCTGACTTTC. Protein sequence: CASLTSGANVLTF. This sequence joins TRBV2 and TRBJ2-6; D is uncertain. This CDR3 region has 13 residues. Germline CDR1 is SNHLY and CDR2 is FYNNEI. The ends were cut back, 8 bases at V and 1 base at J, with 6 bases in the middle. The full variable domain, rest sourced from reference TRBV2 and TRBJ2-6, is EPEVTQTPSHQVTQMGQEVILRCVPISNHLYFYWYRQILGQKVEFLVSFYNNEISEKSEIFDDQFSVERPDGSNFTLKIRSTKLEDSAMYFCASLTSGANVLTFGAGSRLTVL.

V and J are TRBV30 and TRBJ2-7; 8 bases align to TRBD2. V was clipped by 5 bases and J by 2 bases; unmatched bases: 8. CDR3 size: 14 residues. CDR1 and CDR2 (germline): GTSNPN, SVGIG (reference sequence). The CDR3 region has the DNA TGTGCCTGGGACCATAGCGGGAATACCTACGAGCAGTACTTC. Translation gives CAWDHSGNTYEQYF.

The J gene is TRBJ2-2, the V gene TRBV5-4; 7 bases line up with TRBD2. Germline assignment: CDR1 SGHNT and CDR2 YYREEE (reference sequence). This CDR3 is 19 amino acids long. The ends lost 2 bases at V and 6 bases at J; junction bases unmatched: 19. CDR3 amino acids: CASSFALAVTDHVSGELFF. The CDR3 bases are TGTGCCAGCAGCTTTGCGCTAGCGGTAACCGATCATGTCTCCGGGGAGCTGTTTTTT.

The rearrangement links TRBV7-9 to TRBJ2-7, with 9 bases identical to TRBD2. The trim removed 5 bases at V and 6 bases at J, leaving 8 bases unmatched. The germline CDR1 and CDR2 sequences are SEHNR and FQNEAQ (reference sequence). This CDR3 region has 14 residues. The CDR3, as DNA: TGTGCCAGCAGCGGGCCGGGACTAGCTTCCGAGCAGTACTTC. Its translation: CASSGPGLASEQYF.

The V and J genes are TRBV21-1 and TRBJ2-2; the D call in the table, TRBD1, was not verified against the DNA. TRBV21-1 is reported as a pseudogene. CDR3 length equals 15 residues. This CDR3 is CASSPGGDGTGELFF. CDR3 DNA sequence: TGTGCCAGCAGCCCAGGGGGCGACGGCACCGGGGAGCTGTTTTTT.

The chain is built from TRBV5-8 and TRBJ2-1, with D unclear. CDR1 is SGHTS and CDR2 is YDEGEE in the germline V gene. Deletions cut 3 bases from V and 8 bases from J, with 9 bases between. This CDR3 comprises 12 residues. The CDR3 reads CASSYHGDEQFF. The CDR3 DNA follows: TGTGCCAGCAGCTACCATGGGGATGAGCAGTTCTTC. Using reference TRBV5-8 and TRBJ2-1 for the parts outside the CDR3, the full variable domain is EAGVTQSPTHLIKTRGQQATLRCSPISGHTSVYWYQQALGLGLQFLLWYDEGEERNRGNFPPRFSGRQFPNYSSELNVNALELEDSALYLCASSYHGDEQFFGPGTRLTVL.

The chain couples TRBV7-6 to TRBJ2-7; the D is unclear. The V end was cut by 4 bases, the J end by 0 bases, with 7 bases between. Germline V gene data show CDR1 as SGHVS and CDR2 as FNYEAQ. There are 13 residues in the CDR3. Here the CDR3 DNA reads TGTGCCAGCAGCTGGAGCGCCTCCTACGAGCAGTACTTC. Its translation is CASSWSASYEQYF.

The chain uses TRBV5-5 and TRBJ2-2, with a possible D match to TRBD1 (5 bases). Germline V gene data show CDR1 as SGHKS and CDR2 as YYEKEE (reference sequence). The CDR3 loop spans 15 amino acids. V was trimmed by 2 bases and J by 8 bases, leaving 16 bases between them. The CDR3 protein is CASSFRVLAVGELFF. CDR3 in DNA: TGTGCCAGCAGCTTCAGGGTCCTGGCAGTTGGGGAGCTGTTTTTT.

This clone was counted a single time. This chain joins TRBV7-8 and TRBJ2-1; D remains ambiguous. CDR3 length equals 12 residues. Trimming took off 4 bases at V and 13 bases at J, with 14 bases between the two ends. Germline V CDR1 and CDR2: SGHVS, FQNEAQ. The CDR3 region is CASSYSGPSQFF. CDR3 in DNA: TGTGCCAGCAGCTACTCGGGCCCCAGCCAGTTCTTC.

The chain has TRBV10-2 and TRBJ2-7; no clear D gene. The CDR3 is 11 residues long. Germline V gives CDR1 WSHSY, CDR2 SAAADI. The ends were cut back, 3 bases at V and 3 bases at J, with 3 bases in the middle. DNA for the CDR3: TGCGCCAGCAGTGATAACTACGAGCAGTACTTC. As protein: CASSDNYEQYF.

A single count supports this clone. In DNA form, the CDR3 reads TGCGCCAGCAGCGTTGGCGGGGGGTATGAGCAGTTCTTC. Amino acid sequence: CASSVGGGYEQFF. This chain joins TRBV5-1 and TRBJ2-1; 8 positions match TRBD2. Germline V gene sequence: CDR1 SGHRS, CDR2 YFSETQ. The CDR3 extends over 13 amino acids. The V gene end was trimmed by 4 bases and the J gene end by 8 bases; junction bases not matched to a gene: 5.

The CDR3 DNA follows: TGCGCCAGCAGCTTGTACAGGGTTGACACCGGGGAGCTGTTTTTT. Protein sequence: CASSLYRVDTGELFF. This chain uses TRBV5-1 with TRBJ2-2, with D possibly matching TRBD1 (6 bases). Germline CDR1 and CDR2: SGHRS and YFSETQ. With 1 base removed from V and 3 bases from J, the gap between germline ends came to 10 bases. CDR3 size: 15 residues.

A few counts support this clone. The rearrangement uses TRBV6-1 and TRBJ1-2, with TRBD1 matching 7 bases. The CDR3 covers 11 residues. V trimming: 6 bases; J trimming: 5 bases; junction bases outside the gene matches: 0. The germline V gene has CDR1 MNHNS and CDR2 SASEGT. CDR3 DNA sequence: TGTGCCAGCAGGGGACAGTATGGCTACACCTTC. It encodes CASRGQYGYTF.

CDR3 protein: CASSLLGSGRENEQFF. CDR3 bases: TGCGCCAGCAGCCTCCTGGGGAGCGGGAGGGAAAATGAGCAGTTCTTC. V gene TRBV4-3 combines with J gene TRBJ2-1, with 10 bases aligning to TRBD2. The CDR3 loop spans 16 amino acids. The V and J ends lost 4 bases and 7 bases, in that order; junction bases with no gene match: 10. Germline V gene data show CDR1 as LGHNA and CDR2 as YSLEER.

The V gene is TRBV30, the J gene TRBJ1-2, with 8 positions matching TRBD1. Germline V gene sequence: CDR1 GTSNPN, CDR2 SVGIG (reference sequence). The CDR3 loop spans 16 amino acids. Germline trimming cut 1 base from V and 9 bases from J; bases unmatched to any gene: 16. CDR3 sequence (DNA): TGTGCCTGGAGTGCAAAGACAGGGGTGCCTTTTTCAAGCTACACCTTC. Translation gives CAWSAKTGVPFSSYTF.

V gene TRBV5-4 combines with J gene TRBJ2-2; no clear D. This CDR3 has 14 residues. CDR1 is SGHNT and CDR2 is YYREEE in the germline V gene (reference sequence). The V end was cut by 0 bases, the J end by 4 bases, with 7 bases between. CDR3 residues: CASSLGGITGELFF. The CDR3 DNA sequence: TGTGCCAGCAGCTTGGGCGGAATCACCGGGGAGCTGTTTTTT.

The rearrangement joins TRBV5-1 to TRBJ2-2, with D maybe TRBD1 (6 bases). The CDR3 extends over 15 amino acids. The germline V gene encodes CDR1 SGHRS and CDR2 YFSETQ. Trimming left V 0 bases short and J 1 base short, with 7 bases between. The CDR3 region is CASSLGQVNTGELFF. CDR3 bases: TGCGCCAGCAGCTTGGGACAGGTGAACACCGGGGAGCTGTTTTTT.

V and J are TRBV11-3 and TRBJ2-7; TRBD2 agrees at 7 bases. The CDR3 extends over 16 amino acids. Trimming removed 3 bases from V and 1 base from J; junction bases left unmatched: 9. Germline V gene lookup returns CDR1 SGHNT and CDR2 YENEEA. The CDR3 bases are TGTGCCAGCAGCTTGGTCAGGGACTATTATTCCTACGAGCAGTACTTC. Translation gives CASSLVRDYYSYEQYF. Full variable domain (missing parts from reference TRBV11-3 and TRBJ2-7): EAGVVQSPRYKIIEKKQPVAFWCNPISGHNTLYWYLQNLGQGPELLIRYENEEAVDDSQLPKDRFSAERLKGVDSTLKIQPAELGDSAVYLCASSLVRDYYSYEQYFGPGTRLTVT.

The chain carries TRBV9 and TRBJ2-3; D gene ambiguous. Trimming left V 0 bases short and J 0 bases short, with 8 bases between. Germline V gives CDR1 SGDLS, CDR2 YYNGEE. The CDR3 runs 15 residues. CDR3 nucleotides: TGTGCCAGCAGCGTAGACGGCAGAAGCACAGATACGCAGTATTTT. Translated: CASSVDGRSTDTQYF.

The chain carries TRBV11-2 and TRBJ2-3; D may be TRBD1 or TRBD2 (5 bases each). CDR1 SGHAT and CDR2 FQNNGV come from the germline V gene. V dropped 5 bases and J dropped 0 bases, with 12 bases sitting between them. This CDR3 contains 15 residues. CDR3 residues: CASSPWDRSTDTQYF. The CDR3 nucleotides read TGTGCCAGCAGCCCCTGGGACCGAAGCACAGATACGCAGTATTTT. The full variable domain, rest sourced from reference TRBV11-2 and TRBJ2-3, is EAGVAQSPRYKIIEKRQSVAFWCNPISGHATLYWYQQILGQGPKLLIQFQNNGVVDDSQLPKDRFSAERLKGVDSTLKIQPAKLEDSAVYLCASSPWDRSTDTQYFGPGTRLTVL.